The entry below describes one TCR beta chain. The conserved closing phenylalanine or tryptophan is absent in this CDR3, likely reflecting a read error. In TCRdb, the multiplex PCR reads were re-called with MiXCR into one record per CDR3 protein. The profile shows approximately 250,000 distinct CDR3 sequences, approximately 36% of them singletons. The data are from a study of breast tumors, draining lymph nodes, adjacent tissues. CDR1 and CDR2 (germline): SEHNR, FQNEAQ (reference sequence). CDR3 size: 14 residues. The lymph nodes were axillary draining lymph nodes from breast cancer patients. This chain links TRBV7-9 with TRBJ2-1, with D perhaps TRBD1 (5 bases). The sequenced sample consisted of axillary lymph node tissue. This TCR was sampled from a female donor with breast cancer. Some clones in this sample may be carry-over from other donors' samples. Here the CDR3 DNA reads TGTGCCAGCAGCCGCATCAGGGAAAACAATAAGCAGTTCCTC. Its protein is CASSRIRENNKQFL.